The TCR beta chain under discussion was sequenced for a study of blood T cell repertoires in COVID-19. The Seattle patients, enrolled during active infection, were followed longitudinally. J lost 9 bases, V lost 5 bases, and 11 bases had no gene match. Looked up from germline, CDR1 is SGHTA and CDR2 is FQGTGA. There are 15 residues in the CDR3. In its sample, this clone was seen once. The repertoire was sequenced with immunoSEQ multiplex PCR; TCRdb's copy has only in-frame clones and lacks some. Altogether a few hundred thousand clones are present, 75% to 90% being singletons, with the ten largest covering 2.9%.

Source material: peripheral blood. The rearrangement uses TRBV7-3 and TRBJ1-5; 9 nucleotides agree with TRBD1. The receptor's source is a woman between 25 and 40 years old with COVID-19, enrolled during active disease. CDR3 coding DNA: TGTGCCAGCAGCCAGACAGGGGGTCCCCAATCGCCCCAGCATTTT. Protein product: CASSQTGGPQSPQHF.